A selection of T cell receptor beta chains follows, all from one sample in a study of long-term antiretroviral therapy in people with HIV. Only in-frame clones appear in the TCRdb table, and some are missing; sequencing was by immunoSEQ multiplex PCR. The profile shows around 20,000 clones, around 79% of them singletons. Sequences were derived from unsorted PBMCs, sampled at the start of antiretroviral therapy, before treatment. The receptors stem from a man younger than 35 with HIV. The conserved cysteine and the conserved F or W are not part of the CDR3 here.

cdr3_length,v_call,cdr3_aa
12,TRBV27,ASSPWTTSYEQY
11,TRBV7-2,ASSASGADTQY
12,TRBV4-3,ASSQGDPNTEAF
14,TRBV7-9,ASSLGGSNSGNTIY
12,TRBV5-1,ASSLRDSAYEQY
11,TRBV9,ASSVTWEYEQY
9,TRBV28,ASSLDQPQH
12,TRBV7-9,ASKDGLSTYEQY
15,TRBV9,ASSVGQVQTSYNEQF
11,TRBV10-1,ASRLRGNGELF
15,TRBV6-4,ASSFPGTGGSGNTIY
21,TRBV7-3,ASSLNLRQGNYEGGFPVNEQF